Listed here are 29 T cell receptor beta chains from one sample, sequenced in a study of blood T cell repertoires in COVID-19. Repertoires were generated with immunoSEQ multiplex PCR, while TCRdb's copy carries only in-frame clones and drops some. Among 150,000 to 160,000 clones, around 85% were seen once, and the ten largest hold over 0.55%. Sample: peripheral blood. These receptor sequences come from a man aged 55 to 70 with COVID-19, enrolled during active disease.

V usage is TRBV28 and J usage is TRBJ1-2; D gene uncertain. Looked up from germline, CDR1 is MDHEN and CDR2 is SYDVKM. The length of the CDR3 is 13 residues. The CDR3: CVAGEVGREGYTF. The CDR3 DNA reads TGTGTAGCAGGCGAGGTAGGGCGGGAAGGCTACACCTTC.

The chain combines TRBV6-1 with TRBJ1-6, with D perhaps TRBD1 (6 bases). CDR1 MNHNS and CDR2 SASEGT come from the germline V gene. Between the trimmed V and J ends, which lost 2 bases and 4 bases, there was a span of 12 bases. The CDR3 totals 16 residues. In DNA form, the CDR3 reads TGTGCCAGCAGTGAACGGGAGGGGGGTTATAATTCACCCCTCCACTTT. This translates into CASSEREGGYNSPLHF.

This chain uses TRBV7-2 with TRBJ2-4; weak D call: TRBD1 (5 bases). The V gene lost 3 bases and the J gene lost 2 bases, with 14 bases spanning the gap. The CDR3 totals 16 residues. Per the germline V gene, CDR1 is SGHTA and CDR2 is FQGNSA. This CDR3 reads CASSFTQGHSKNIQYF. In nucleotides, the CDR3 is TGTGCCAGCAGCTTTACCCAGGGCCATTCCAAAAACATTCAGTACTTC.

The chain couples TRBV30 to TRBJ2-7, with D possibly TRBD1 on 5 matching bases. The CDR3 is made up of 14 amino acids. Trimming took 1 base from V and 0 from J, leaving 10 bases between them. Germline V gives CDR1 GTSNPN, CDR2 SVGIG (reference sequence). The CDR3 DNA reads as TGTGCCTGGAGTGAACAGGTTTTCTCCTACGAGCAGTACTTC. This encodes CAWSEQVFSYEQYF.

This clone was seen just once. The rearrangement links TRBV2 to TRBJ1-5; D remains ambiguous. The germline gives CDR1 SNHLY, CDR2 FYNNEI. The CDR3 is made up of 15 amino acids. Trimming took off 3 bases at V and 0 bases at J, with 9 bases between the two ends. The CDR3 bases are TGTGCCAGCAGTGAGACCGGGAATAGCAATCAGCCCCAGCATTTT. Protein: CASSETGNSNQPQHF.

As to this clone: Germline and junction disagree at one end, which may indicate a read error. CDR3 in amino acids: CASSVGRPGTGELFF. The CDR3 nucleotides are TGTGCCAGCAGCGTAGGGCGACCGGGCACCGGGGAACTGTTTTTT. The chain recombines TRBV9 with TRBJ2-2; tentative D call: TRBD2 (5 bases). The CDR3 length is 15 residues. The germline V gene has CDR1 SGDLS and CDR2 YYNGEE.

The chain uses TRBV5-6 and TRBJ1-6; 7 bases fit TRBD1. Per the germline V gene, CDR1 is SGHDT and CDR2 is YYEEEE. J lost 4 bases, V lost 4 bases, and 5 bases had no gene match. The length of the CDR3 is 15 residues. As DNA, the CDR3 is TGTGCCAGCAGCATGGACAGGCGTTATAATTCACCCCTCCACTTT. It translates to CASSMDRRYNSPLHF.

The genes are TRBV5-1 and TRBJ2-1, with 7 bases aligning to TRBD1. Trimming took 4 bases from V and 3 from J; bases not matched to a gene: 10. The V gene's germline CDR1 is SGHRS and CDR2 YFSETQ. This CDR3 is 16 amino acids long. The DNA of the CDR3 is TGCGCCAGCAGCGGAATCCCCGGGACAGACTACAATGAGCAGTTCTTC. It is translated as CASSGIPGTDYNEQFF.

The rearrangement uses TRBV19 and TRBJ2-6; TRBD1 is a possible D gene (5 bases). The CDR3 has 17 residues. V was clipped by 4 bases and J by 8 bases, with 21 bases between them. Germline V CDR1 and CDR2: LNHDA, SQIVND (reference sequence). The CDR3 is CASSTPPWGPEPNVLTF. The CDR3 nucleotides read TGTGCCAGTAGTACTCCTCCATGGGGCCCTGAGCCCAACGTCCTGACTTTC.

The rearrangement links TRBV4-3 to TRBJ2-2; 15 bases are shared with TRBD2. J was trimmed by 6 bases and V by 0 bases; bases with no gene match: 11. Per germline, CDR1 LGHNA and CDR2 YSLEER. The CDR3 loop spans 20 amino acids. Here the CDR3 reads CASSQDYGLAGGPKSGELFF. The DNA for the CDR3 is TGCGCCAGCAGCCAAGATTACGGACTAGCGGGGGGGCCGAAGTCCGGGGAGCTGTTTTTT.

CDR3 in DNA: TGTGCCAGCAGTACAATAACGACGAGGGCCATTGGATATGGCTACACCTTC. This sequence encodes CASSTITTRAIGYGYTF. The genes are TRBV5-6 and TRBJ1-2; D unclear. Germline CDR1 and CDR2: SGHDT and YYEEEE. There are 17 residues in the CDR3. V gave up 5 bases and J gave up 5 bases, with 25 bases separating them. Full variable domain (rest looked up from reference TRBV5-6 and TRBJ1-2): DAGVTQSPTHLIKTRGQQVTLRCSPKSGHDTVSWYQQALGQGPQFIFQYYEEEERQRGNFPDRFSGHQFPNYSSELNVNALLLGDSALYLCASSTITTRAIGYGYTFGSGTRLTVV.

The rearrangement uses TRBV6-2 or TRBV6-3 and TRBJ2-6; 11 bases are shared with TRBD1. J gave up 0 bases and V 4 bases, and 2 bases lay outside the gene matches. CDR1 MNHEY and CDR2 SVGEGT come from the germline V gene. The CDR3 totals 17 residues. CDR3 amino acids: CASSSGTGGSGANVLTF. The DNA for the CDR3 is TGTGCCAGCAGTTCCGGGACAGGGGGCTCTGGGGCCAACGTCCTGACTTTC.

This rearrangement joins TRBV5-1 to TRBJ2-2; the D gene is possibly TRBD2 (6 bases). The V and J ends lost 4 bases and 6 bases respectively, with 10 bases between them. Germline V gene sequence: CDR1 SGHRS, CDR2 YFSETQ. CDR3 length: 13 amino acids. CDR3 amino acids: CASSRLESGELFF. DNA for the CDR3: TGCGCCAGCAGCAGACTAGAGTCCGGGGAGCTGTTTTTT.

As concerns this clone: At one boundary the junction diverges from the germline segment, which might be a read error. The chain has TRBV10-3 and TRBJ2-1, with D perhaps matching TRBD1 (5 bases). CDR3 length: 13 amino acids. Looked up from germline, CDR1 is ENHRY and CDR2 is SYGVKD. The DNA for the CDR3 is TGTGCCTTCAGACAGAATCCGAACAATGAGCAGTTCTTC. This gives the protein CAFRQNPNNEQFF.

This clone was recorded once. The chain has TRBV7-2 and TRBJ1-3, with D unclear. This CDR3 is 14 amino acids long. V dropped 5 bases and J dropped 4 bases, with 12 bases sitting between them. The V gene's germline CDR1 is SGHTA and CDR2 FQGNSA. CDR3: CASSHNNAGNTIYF. In nucleotides, the CDR3 is TGTGCCAGCAGCCACAACAACGCCGGAAACACCATATATTTT.

V is TRBV11-2 and J is TRBJ1-4; D gene uncertain. V lost 4 bases, J lost 7 bases, and 13 bases lay in between. Germline V CDR1 and CDR2: SGHAT, FQNNGV. The CDR3 is 14 amino acids. CDR3: CASSSTLASEKLFF. Here the CDR3 DNA reads TGTGCCAGCAGCTCGACTCTCGCGAGTGAAAAACTGTTTTTT.

This clone came up once. The J gene is TRBJ1-2, the V gene TRBV4-2, with D uncertain. V was pared by 0 bases and J by 0 bases, with 8 bases between. In germline, CDR1 is LGHNA, CDR2 YNFKEQ. This CDR3 region has 15 residues. CDR3 in amino acids: CASSQDEGTNYGYTF. For the CDR3, the DNA is TGTGCCAGCAGCCAAGATGAGGGTACTAACTATGGCTACACCTTC.

The chain uses TRBV18 and TRBJ1-2, with 7 nucleotides matching TRBD1. CDR3 length: 14 residues. Germline V gene data show CDR1 as KGHSH and CDR2 as LQKENI. V was clipped by 6 bases and J by 6 bases; unmatched bases: 10. The CDR3 region has the DNA TGTGCCAGCTCTCTGGGGGGACAGACGAATGGCTACACCTTC. This codes for CASSLGGQTNGYTF. Full variable domain (remainder filled in from reference TRBV18 and TRBJ1-2): NAGVMQNPRHLVRRRGQEARLRCSPMKGHSHVYWYRQLPEEGLKFMVYLQKENIIDESGMPKERFSAEFPKEGPSILRIQQVVRGDSAAYFCASSLGGQTNGYTFGSGTRLTVV.

The CDR3 is CASSESTSGVTGELFF. As DNA, the CDR3 is TGCGCCAGCAGTGAGTCGACTAGCGGGGTCACCGGGGAGCTGTTTTTT. The rearrangement links TRBV10-1 to TRBJ2-2, with 11 bases identical to TRBD2. The V gene end was trimmed by 0 bases and the J gene end by 4 bases; junction bases not matched to a gene: 1. CDR3 length equals 16 residues. Germline CDR1 is WNHNN and CDR2 is SYGVQD (reference sequence).

This clone was seen once. The rearrangement joins TRBV19 to TRBJ2-7; D is possibly TRBD2 (6 bases). CDR3 length: 13 residues. The V gene lost 8 bases and the J gene lost 0 bases, with 11 bases spanning the gap. Germline CDR1 LNHDA, CDR2 SQIVND (reference sequence). The CDR3 loop is CASGGSDSYEQYF. CDR3 nucleotides: TGTGCCAGTGGGGGGTCAGACTCCTACGAGCAGTACTTC.

This clone appeared a single time. The rearrangement links TRBV10-3 to TRBJ1-1, with D unresolved. Trimming cost V 0 bases and J 0 bases, with 5 bases left between them. The CDR3 consists of 14 residues. Germline CDR1 ENHRY, CDR2 SYGVKD. The CDR3 region is CAISESEVNTEAFF. As DNA, the CDR3 is TGTGCCATCAGTGAGTCCGAGGTGAACACTGAAGCTTTCTTT.

This chain uses TRBV5-1 with TRBJ1-2; D not resolved. The CDR3 has 14 amino acids. CDR1 SGHRS and CDR2 YFSETQ come from the germline V gene. V was trimmed by 0 bases and J by 4 bases, leaving 10 bases between them. CDR3 region: CASSLVPGSYGYTF. The CDR3 DNA follows: TGCGCCAGCAGCTTGGTCCCGGGGAGCTATGGCTACACCTTC.

V usage is TRBV2 and J usage is TRBJ1-1, with D tentatively TRBD1 (6 bases). This CDR3 comprises 14 residues. Germline V gives CDR1 SNHLY, CDR2 FYNNEI. V was cut by 6 bases and J by 2 bases, with 13 bases left in between. The CDR3 DNA follows: TGTGCCAGCAGGATGACAGGTCGTAACACTGAAGCTTTCTTT. Its protein is CASRMTGRNTEAFF.

The chain uses TRBV24-1 and TRBJ1-1; possible D gene TRBD1, 5 bases. The germline V and J ends were trimmed by 0 bases and 0 bases, with 13 bases remaining between them. The CDR3 runs to 17 residues. The germline V gene has CDR1 KGHDR and CDR2 SFDVKD. The CDR3 DNA reads TGTGCCACCAGTGATTTGGTAGGGGATCGGATGAACACTGAAGCTTTCTTT. It codes for CATSDLVGDRMNTEAFF.

The count of this clone is one. The chain's CDR3 is CASSEARTGKGHF. Written as DNA, the CDR3 is TGTGCCAGCAGTGAAGCTAGGACAGGGAAGGGGCATTTT. The V gene is TRBV6-1, the J gene TRBJ1-5; 8 bases match TRBD1. The length of the CDR3 is 13 residues. CDR1 and CDR2 from the germline V gene are MNHNS and SASEGT. Unmatched junction bases numbered 7, after V lost 0 bases and J lost 15 bases.

The chain has TRBV15 and TRBJ2-1; 7 nucleotides line up with TRBD2. Germline V lookup: CDR1 LNHNV, CDR2 YYDKDF (reference sequence). This CDR3 contains 14 residues. V shed 8 bases and J 3 bases; nucleotides not matched to a gene: 7. As DNA, the CDR3 is TGTGCCACCCGGCGGAGCGGGGTCTACAATGAGCAGTTCTTC. This translates into CATRRSGVYNEQFF.

The chain has TRBV7-3 and TRBJ1-6, with D maybe TRBD1 (6 bases). The V gene's germline CDR1 is SGHTA and CDR2 FQGTGA. The CDR3 length is 13 residues. Deletions cut 1 base from V and 15 bases from J, with 13 bases between. The CDR3 region is CASSLSSGANLHF. The CDR3 nucleotides are TGTGCCAGCAGCTTAAGTTCAGGGGCTAACCTCCACTTT.

The gene calls are TRBV29-1 and TRBJ1-1; TRBD1 matches 8 bases. From germline, CDR1 is SQVTM and CDR2 ANQGSEA. The CDR3 extends over 15 amino acids. Trimming took 6 bases from V and 1 from J; bases not matched to a gene: 10. DNA for the CDR3: TGCAGCGTCCCGACCGGACAGGGATCGAACACTGAAGCTTTCTTT. Translated: CSVPTGQGSNTEAFF.

The chain links TRBV7-3 to TRBJ1-1, with unresolved D. The CDR3 loop spans 13 amino acids. CDR1 is SGHTA, CDR2 FQGTGA, per germline. The germline V and J ends were trimmed by 5 bases and 0 bases, with 7 bases remaining between them. CDR3 sequence: CASSVQMNTEAFF. CDR3 coding DNA: TGTGCCAGCAGCGTACAGATGAACACTGAAGCTTTCTTT.